This T cell receptor beta chain was retrieved from a study of T cell changes during pregnancy in multiple sclerosis. Generated by immunoSEQ multiplex PCR, the TCRdb table keeps only in-frame clones and is missing some. The sample consists of tens of thousands of clones, approximately 89% of them appearing once. Germline CDR1 LNHDA, CDR2 SQIVND (reference sequence). J was trimmed by 0 bases and V by 7 bases; bases with no gene match: 13. This CDR3 is 19 amino acids long. This rearrangement joins TRBV19 to TRBJ2-1; TRBD2 aligns across 12 bases. This TCR was sampled from a female donor in good health, enrolled as a control in a pregnancy study. The specimen was CD4+ T cells from peripheral blood mononuclear cells, collected after pregnancy. The DNA for the CDR3 is TGTGCCAGTAAAACACTCCCGGGACTAGCGGGTAGCTCCTACAATGAGCAGTTCTTC. This codes for CASKTLPGLAGSSYNEQFF.